These T cell receptor beta chains were read from a single sample in a study of human T cells and chemical hapten exposure. A single record per CDR3 protein comes from TCRdb applying MiXCR to the RACE reads. The repertoire holds about 85,000 distinct CDR3 sequences, 8.5% to 9% seen once, with approximately 2.8% in the top ten. This sample comprised whole blood, obtained in connection with sensitization to the hapten diphenylcyclopropenone (DPC). The receptors were sampled from a man aged 35-49 years with alopecia areata. Some clones in this sample may be carry-over from other donors' samples. Both conserved end residues are part of each CDR3. Fields, in order: J gene, D gene, V gene, clone size, CDR3 protein, CDR3 DNA. D genes are given only for firm matches. The size entry is marked missing in some rows and otherwise reads once, few, many or a size class.

TRBJ2-3,TRBD2,TRBV11-2,few,CASRPLAGVDPFPQYF,TGTGCCAGCAGGCCACTAGCGGGAGTCGACCCTTTCCCGCAGTATTTT
TRBJ1-1,TRBD1,TRBV9,many,CASSVGTGGAFF,TGTGCCAGCAGCGTAGGGACAGGGGGAGCTTTCTTT
TRBJ1-2,TRBD1,TRBV7-6,-,CASSSRAGTALTYGYTF,TGTGCCAGCAGCTCAAGAGCCGGGACAGCTCTCACCTATGGCTACACCTTC
TRBJ2-7,-,TRBV6-2/TRBV6-3,-,CASSQGFYEQYF,TGTGCCAGCAGCCAAGGATTTTACGAGCAGTACTTC
TRBJ1-3,-,TRBV12-3/TRBV12-4,many,CASTLRPQGTGNTIYF,TGTGCCAGCACCCTACGGCCGCAGGGAACTGGAAACACCATATATTTT
TRBJ2-5,TRBD2,TRBV5-1,-,CASSYGTSVGETQYF,TGCGCCAGCAGCTACGGGACTAGCGTGGGGGAGACCCAGTACTTC
TRBJ2-5,-,TRBV7-9,few,CASSPRASVDFASGETQYF,TGTGCCAGCAGCCCCCGGGCTAGCGTCGATTTCGCCTCCGGAGAGACCCAGTACTTC
TRBJ1-1,-,TRBV3-1,-,CASSQVGTEAFF,TGTGCCAGCAGCCAAGTTGGTACTGAAGCTTTCTTT
TRBJ2-7,TRBD1,TRBV29-1,many,CSVRTDRAYEQYF,TGCAGCGTTCGGACCGACAGGGCGTACGAGCAGTACTTC
TRBJ2-7,-,TRBV20-1,-,CSATPLDIAYEQYF,TGCAGTGCGACCCCCTTGGACATCGCCTACGAGCAGTACTTC
TRBJ1-2,-,TRBV29-1,many,CSVTSSRSAIGYTF,TGCAGCGTCACTTCCTCAAGGTCGGCGATCGGCTACACCTTC
TRBJ2-6,TRBD1,TRBV4-3,few,CASSQSYRGFAGANVLTF,TGCGCCAGCAGCCAATCCTACAGGGGGTTTGCTGGGGCCAACGTCCTGACTTTC
TRBJ2-6,-,TRBV6-5,-,CASSYSISGANVLTF,TGTGCCAGCAGTTACTCGATCTCTGGGGCCAACGTCCTGACTTTC